This is a list of T cell receptor beta chains from one sample in a study of T cells in Graves' hyperthyroidism and ophthalmopathy. In TCRdb, the multiplex PCR reads were re-called with MiXCR into one record per CDR3 protein. The sample records some 440,000 distinct CDR3 sequences, approximately 15% being singletons. Source material: blood. The receptors derive from a young woman with Graves' hyperthyroidism. Both conserved end residues are part of each CDR3. Each record gives: J gene, V gene, D gene, clone size, CDR3 protein, CDR3 DNA. D genes are given only for firm matches. Size is omitted from some rows. Given values are once, few, many or a class for expanded clones.

J: TRBJ2-1
V: TRBV6-2/TRBV6-3
D: NA
size: NA
CDR3: CASTSYLGRIDEQFF
DNA: TGTGCCAGCACTTCTTACTTGGGGCGGATCGATGAGCAGTTCTTC

J: TRBJ2-1
V: TRBV11-2
D: NA
size: many
CDR3: CASSLAADEQFF
DNA: TGTGCCAGCAGCTTAGCGGCGGATGAGCAGTTCTTC

J: TRBJ2-5
V: TRBV5-1
D: TRBD2
size: NA
CDR3: CASSLAASGSLETQYF
DNA: TGCGCCAGCAGCTTGGCCGCTAGCGGGAGTTTGGAGACCCAGTACTTC

J: TRBJ2-1
V: TRBV24-1
D: NA
size: many
CDR3: CATSDFDRASYNEQFF
DNA: TGTGCCACCAGTGATTTCGACAGAGCCTCCTACAATGAGCAGTTCTTC

J: TRBJ2-1
V: TRBV2
D: TRBD2
size: many
CDR3: CASRELAGGPYNEQFF
DNA: TGTGCCAGCAGGGAACTAGCGGGAGGACCCTACAATGAGCAGTTCTTC

J: TRBJ1-5
V: TRBV9
D: NA
size: few
CDR3: CAKGGNCGEPQHF
DNA: TGTGCTAAGGGAGGGAATTGTGGTGAGCCCCAGCATTTT

J: TRBJ2-7
V: TRBV4-3
D: TRBD2
size: NA
CDR3: CASSQDGRASGSYEQYF
DNA: TGCGCCAGCAGCCAAGATGGGAGGGCTAGCGGTTCCTACGAGCAGTACTTC

J: TRBJ2-2
V: TRBV7-3
D: TRBD2
size: few
CDR3: CASSLGTSGGPANTGELFF
DNA: TGTGCCAGCAGCTTGGGGACTAGCGGAGGACCCGCGAACACCGGGGAGCTGTTTTTT

J: TRBJ2-7
V: TRBV6-1
D: NA
size: few
CDR3: CASSESFGGIPPYEQYF
DNA: TGTGCCAGCAGTGAAAGTTTTGGGGGGATCCCACCGTACGAGCAGTACTTC

J: TRBJ1-5
V: TRBV6-2/TRBV6-3
D: TRBD1
size: many
CDR3: CASSYAGQGGQPQHF
DNA: TGTGCCAGCAGTTACGCGGGACAGGGAGGGCAGCCCCAGCATTTT

J: TRBJ2-1
V: TRBV4-1
D: NA
size: few
CDR3: CASSQQLWGGGEQFF
DNA: TGCGCCAGCAGCCAACAACTATGGGGGGGCGGTGAGCAGTTCTTC

J: TRBJ1-1
V: TRBV7-9
D: NA
size: few
CDR3: CASSRGTGYENTEAFF
DNA: TGTGCCAGCAGCCGAGGGACGGGATACGAGAACACTGAAGCTTTCTTT

J: TRBJ2-7
V: TRBV7-9
D: TRBD1
size: NA
CDR3: CASSLSDRGAYEQYF
DNA: TGTGCCAGCAGCTTATCAGACAGGGGGGCCTACGAGCAGTACTTC

J: TRBJ1-2
V: TRBV12-3/TRBV12-4
D: NA
size: many
CDR3: CASSLGLGGYTF
DNA: TGTGCCAGCAGTTTGGGACTAGGGGGCTACACCTTC

J: TRBJ2-7
V: TRBV9
D: TRBD1
size: NA
CDR3: CASGQGTFEQYF
DNA: TGTGCCAGCGGACAGGGGACGTTCGAGCAGTACTTC

J: TRBJ2-1
V: TRBV2
D: NA
size: NA
CDR3: CASRAIPSHNEQFF
DNA: TGTGCCAGCAGGGCGATCCCCTCCCACAATGAGCAGTTCTTC

J: TRBJ2-4
V: TRBV27
D: NA
size: NA
CDR3: CASSLSPKNIQYF
DNA: TGTGCCAGCAGTTTATCCCCCAAAAACATTCAATACTTC

J: TRBJ2-7
V: TRBV28
D: NA
size: many
CDR3: CASSDTFGDGGYEQYF
DNA: TGTGCCAGCAGTGATACGTTCGGGGATGGCGGATACGAGCAGTACTTC

J: TRBJ2-1
V: TRBV7-9
D: TRBD2
size: many
CDR3: CASSLASGGYNEQFF
DNA: TGTGCCAGCAGCTTGGCTAGCGGGGGGTACAATGAGCAGTTCTTC

J: TRBJ1-4
V: TRBV7-9
D: NA
size: few
CDR3: CASSERGRDNEKLFF
DNA: TGTGCCAGCAGCGAACGAGGGCGGGATAATGAAAAACTGTTTTTT

J: TRBJ2-1
V: TRBV9
D: NA
size: NA
CDR3: CASSAEGWDSYNEQFF
DNA: TGTGCCAGCAGCGCCGAGGGTTGGGACTCCTACAATGAGCAGTTCTTC

J: TRBJ2-3
V: TRBV19
D: NA
size: few
CDR3: CASSIDGTRTDTQYF
DNA: TGTGCCAGTAGTATAGATGGCACGCGCACAGATACGCAGTATTTT

J: TRBJ1-1
V: TRBV6-1
D: TRBD1
size: NA
CDR3: CASSEAGTGGSFAEAFF
DNA: TGTGCCAGCAGTGAAGCCGGGACAGGGGGTTCATTCGCTGAAGCTTTCTTT

J: TRBJ2-7
V: TRBV2
D: TRBD1
size: many
CDR3: CASSRQGGYEQYF
DNA: TGTGCCAGCAGCCGACAGGGCGGATACGAGCAGTACTTC

J: TRBJ1-1
V: TRBV6-1
D: NA
size: many
CDR3: CASSQPGEGTEAFF
DNA: TGTGCCAGCAGTCAACCTGGGGAGGGCACTGAAGCTTTCTTT

J: TRBJ2-5
V: TRBV9
D: NA
size: few
CDR3: CASSVGIEETQYF
DNA: TGTGCCAGCAGCGTTGGCATAGAAGAGACCCAGTACTTC

J: TRBJ2-2
V: TRBV29-1
D: NA
size: few
CDR3: CSVGGMVGELFF
DNA: TGCAGCGTTGGGGGGATGGTCGGGGAGCTGTTTTTT

J: TRBJ1-5
V: TRBV20-1
D: TRBD1
size: NA
CDR3: CSANPQGGSNQPQHF
DNA: TGCAGTGCAAATCCACAGGGGGGTAGCAATCAGCCCCAGCATTTT

J: TRBJ1-2
V: TRBV28
D: NA
size: NA
CDR3: CASSFLTGRGYTF
DNA: TGTGCCAGCAGTTTCCTAACAGGCAGGGGCTACACCTTC